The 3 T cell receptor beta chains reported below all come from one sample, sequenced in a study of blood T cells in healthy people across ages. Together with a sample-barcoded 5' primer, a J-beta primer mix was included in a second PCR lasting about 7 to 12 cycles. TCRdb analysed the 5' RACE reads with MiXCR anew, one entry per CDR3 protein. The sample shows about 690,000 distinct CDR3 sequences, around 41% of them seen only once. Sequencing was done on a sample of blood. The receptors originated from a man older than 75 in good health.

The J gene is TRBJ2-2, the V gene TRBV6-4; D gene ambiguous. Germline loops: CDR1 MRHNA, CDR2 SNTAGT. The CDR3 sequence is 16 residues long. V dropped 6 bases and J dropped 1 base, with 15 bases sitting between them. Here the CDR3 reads CASRSVGLMNTGELFF. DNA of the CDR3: TGTGCCAGCAGAAGTGTTGGTCTGATGAACACCGGGGAGCTGTTTTTT.

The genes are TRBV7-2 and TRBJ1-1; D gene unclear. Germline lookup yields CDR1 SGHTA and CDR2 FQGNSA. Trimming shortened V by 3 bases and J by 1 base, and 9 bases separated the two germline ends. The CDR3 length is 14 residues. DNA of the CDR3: TGTGCCAGCAGCTTGCTGGGTGGGAACACTGAAGCTTTCTTT. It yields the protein CASSLLGGNTEAFF. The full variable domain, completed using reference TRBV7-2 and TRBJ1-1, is GAGVSQSPSNKVTEKGKDVELRCDPISGHTALYWYRQSLGQGLEFLIYFQGNSAPDKSGLPSDRFSAERTGGSVSTLTIQRTQQEDSAVYLCASSLLGGNTEAFFGQGTRLTVV.

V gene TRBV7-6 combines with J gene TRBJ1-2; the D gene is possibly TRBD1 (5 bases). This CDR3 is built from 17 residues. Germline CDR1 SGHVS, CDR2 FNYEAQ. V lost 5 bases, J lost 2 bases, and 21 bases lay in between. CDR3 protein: CASSPPGRERGNYGYTF. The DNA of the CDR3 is TGTGCCAGCAGCCCTCCGGGCAGGGAGAGAGGGAACTATGGCTACACCTTC.